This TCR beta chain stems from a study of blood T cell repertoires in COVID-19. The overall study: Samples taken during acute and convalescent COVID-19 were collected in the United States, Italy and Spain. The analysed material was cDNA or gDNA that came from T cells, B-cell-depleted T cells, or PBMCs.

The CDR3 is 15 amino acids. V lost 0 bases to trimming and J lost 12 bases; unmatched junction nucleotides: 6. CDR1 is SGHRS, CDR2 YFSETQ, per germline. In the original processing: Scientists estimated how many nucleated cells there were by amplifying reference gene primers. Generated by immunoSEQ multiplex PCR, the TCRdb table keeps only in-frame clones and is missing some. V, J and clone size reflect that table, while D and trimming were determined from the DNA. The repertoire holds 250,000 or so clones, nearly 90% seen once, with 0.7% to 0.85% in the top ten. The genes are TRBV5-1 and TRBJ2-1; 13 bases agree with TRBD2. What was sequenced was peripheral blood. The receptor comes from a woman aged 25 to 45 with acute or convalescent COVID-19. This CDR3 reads CASSLGLAGGGVQFF. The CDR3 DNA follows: TGCGCCAGCAGCTTGGGACTAGCGGGAGGTGGGGTGCAGTTCTTC. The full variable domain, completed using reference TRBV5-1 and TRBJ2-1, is KAGVTQTPRYLIKTRGQQVTLSCSPISGHRSVSWYQQTPGQGLQFLFEYFSETQRNKGNFPGRFSGRQFSNSRSEMNVSTLELGDSALYLCASSLGLAGGGVQFFGPGTRLTVL.